What follows are 26 T cell receptor beta chains derived from one specimen sequenced in a study of cytomegalovirus exposure and HLA in healthy donors. Amplification used 60 Vbeta primers and 13 Jbeta primers. Sequencing used immunoSEQ multiplex PCR; TCRdb keeps in-frame clones, though not all of them. Seen here are some 120,000 clones, around 75% observed once, and the top ten hold roughly 10%. Sequenced sample: PBMCs. These receptors came from a woman in her forties or fifties in good health and CMV-seropositive.

The chain links TRBV19 to TRBJ1-4; D gene unclear. The CDR3 runs to 13 residues. Deletions cut 5 bases from V and 8 bases from J, with 12 bases between. Germline values: CDR1 LNHDA, CDR2 SQIVND (reference sequence). The DNA for the CDR3 is TGTGCCAGTAGTCCCGGTGGCGGGGAAAAACTGTTTTTT. Translation: CASSPGGGEKLFF.

The rearrangement joins TRBV5-1 to TRBJ1-1; D is possibly TRBD1 (5 bases). The CDR3 totals 14 residues. Germline CDR1 and CDR2: SGHRS and YFSETQ. Trimming shortened V by 3 bases and J by 0 bases, and 9 bases separated the two germline ends. CDR3 in DNA: TGCGCCAGCAGCTCTCAGGGTTTGAACACTGAAGCTTTCTTT. This translates into CASSSQGLNTEAFF. The whole variable domain, remainder taken from reference TRBV5-1 and TRBJ1-1, is KAGVTQTPRYLIKTRGQQVTLSCSPISGHRSVSWYQQTPGQGLQFLFEYFSETQRNKGNFPGRFSGRQFSNSRSEMNVSTLELGDSALYLCASSSQGLNTEAFFGQGTRLTVV.

V gene TRBV9 combines with J gene TRBJ1-3; D call uncertain. Germline CDR1 and CDR2: SGDLS and YYNGEE. The CDR3 has 15 amino acids. V lost 0 bases and J lost 2, with 9 bases in between. CDR3 amino acids: CASSVESDPGNTIYF. CDR3 in DNA: TGTGCCAGCAGCGTAGAGAGCGACCCTGGAAACACCATATATTTT.

This chain uses TRBV29-1 with TRBJ1-2; possible D gene TRBD1, 5 bases. Trimming took off 6 bases at V and 8 bases at J, with 13 bases between the two ends. The CDR3 loop spans 11 amino acids. Germline CDR1 SQVTM, CDR2 ANQGSEA. The CDR3 DNA sequence: TGCAGCGTCCTCGCGGGGGTGGGCTACACCTTC. Its protein product is CSVLAGVGYTF.

The rearrangement joins TRBV6-6 to TRBJ1-2; maybe TRBD1 (6 bases). Trimming shortened V by 6 bases and J by 5 bases, and 13 bases separated the two germline ends. Germline V gene sequence: CDR1 MNHNY, CDR2 SVGAGI (reference sequence). CDR3 length: 13 amino acids. The CDR3 sequence is CASSLGQQYGYTF. Written as DNA, the CDR3 is TGTGCCAGCAGCCTCGGACAGCAATATGGCTACACCTTC.

This clone was picked up a small number of times. V and J are TRBV19 and TRBJ1-1; D is possibly TRBD1 (6 bases). The CDR3 has 15 amino acids. With 2 bases removed from V and 5 bases from J, the gap between germline ends came to 15 bases. The germline V gene has CDR1 LNHDA and CDR2 SQIVND (reference sequence). This CDR3 is CASSISGGLGTEAFF. DNA of the CDR3: TGTGCCAGTAGTATATCGGGGGGCTTAGGGACTGAAGCTTTCTTT.

The chain couples TRBV2 to TRBJ1-5; D remains ambiguous. The CDR3 consists of 12 residues. The V gene's germline CDR1 is SNHLY and CDR2 FYNNEI. V lost 4 bases and J 4 bases, leaving 5 bases between the germline ends. CDR3 nucleotides: TGTGCCAGCAGTGCGAGTAATCAGCCCCAGCATTTT. Translation: CASSASNQPQHF.

The V call is TRBV30, the J call TRBJ2-7, with 8 bases lining up with TRBD1. Germline assignment: CDR1 GTSNPN and CDR2 SVGIG (reference sequence). V lost 2 bases and J lost 3; bases outside the gene matches: 12. This CDR3 comprises 16 residues. CDR3 in amino acids: CAWSTLRTGPNYEQYF. CDR3 nucleotide sequence: TGTGCCTGGAGTACGCTCCGGACAGGGCCGAACTACGAGCAGTACTTC.

The V and J genes are TRBV5-1 and TRBJ1-1; TRBD1 matches 7 bases. Germline loops: CDR1 SGHRS, CDR2 YFSETQ. The trim removed 2 bases at V and 4 bases at J, leaving 5 bases unmatched. The length of the CDR3 is 14 residues. CDR3 coding DNA: TGCGCCAGCAGCTTTAGTCCAGGGGGCACTGAAGCTTTCTTT. Its translation: CASSFSPGGTEAFF.

CDR3: CAWSKRNIYEQYF. The CDR3, as DNA: TGTGCCTGGAGTAAGAGGAATATCTACGAGCAGTACTTC. The gene calls are TRBV30 and TRBJ2-5; D is uncertain. The DNA end favors TRBJ2-7, so the J call may be wrong. CDR3 length equals 13 residues. Looked up from germline, CDR1 is GTSNPN and CDR2 is SVGIG (reference sequence).

This clone was seen ten or more times. The sample holds other DNA sequences that translate to the same CDR3. The chain links TRBV30 to TRBJ1-4; D perhaps matches TRBD1 (5 bases). Germline V gene sequence: CDR1 GTSNPN, CDR2 SVGIG (reference sequence). The CDR3 consists of 12 residues. V lost 5 bases and J lost 13, with 17 bases in between. CDR3 amino acids: CAWSPRGEGLFF. The CDR3 DNA reads TGTGCCTGGTCCCCAAGAGGGGAGGGACTGTTTTTT.

The chain carries TRBV7-8 and TRBJ2-1; D gene unclear. Trimming shortened V by 5 bases and J by 3 bases, and 14 bases separated the two germline ends. In germline, CDR1 is SGHVS, CDR2 FQNEAQ. CDR3 length: 15 residues. CDR3 residues: CASSPERRSYNEQFF. The CDR3 DNA is TGTGCCAGCAGCCCTGAGCGAAGGAGCTACAATGAGCAGTTCTTC.

The chain links TRBV2 to TRBJ1-2, with TRBD1 matching over 9 bases. This CDR3 region has 14 residues. J was trimmed by 2 bases and V by 5 bases; bases with no gene match: 3. Germline CDR1 SNHLY, CDR2 FYNNEI. CDR3 protein: CASSSGQGNYGYTF. For the CDR3, the DNA is TGTGCCAGCAGTTCGGGACAGGGCAACTATGGCTACACCTTC.

In this sample, this clone turned up a few times. The genes are TRBV6-4 and TRBJ2-2; the match to TRBD2 covers 12 bases. Unmatched junction bases numbered 2, after V lost 5 bases and J lost 4 bases. This CDR3 comprises 15 residues. Germline V lookup: CDR1 MRHNA, CDR2 SNTAGT. CDR3 in DNA: TGTGCCAGCAGTCCTAGCGGGGGGGCCACCGGGGAGCTGTTTTTT. This translates into CASSPSGGATGELFF.

The sample holds a few counts of this clone. The chain joins TRBV4-3 to TRBJ2-3; TRBD2 is a possible D gene (5 bases). This CDR3 has 15 residues. The V end lost 4 bases, the J end lost 3 bases, and 14 bases lay between the germline ends. Germline V CDR1 and CDR2: LGHNA, YSLEER. CDR3 residues: CASSPRFTGTDTQYF. The CDR3 DNA is TGCGCCAGCAGCCCCCGTTTTACGGGGACAGATACGCAGTATTTT.

The V and J genes are TRBV10-3 and TRBJ1-1, with D maybe TRBD1 (6 bases). Looked up from germline, CDR1 is ENHRY and CDR2 is SYGVKD. This CDR3 contains 13 residues. The V and J ends lost 2 bases and 11 bases respectively, with 15 bases between them. The CDR3 spells CAISEVPGQRAFF. The DNA for the CDR3 is TGTGCCATCAGTGAGGTCCCGGGACAAAGGGCTTTCTTT.

The genes are TRBV19 and TRBJ1-1, with a tentative D call TRBD1 (6 bases). CDR1 is LNHDA, CDR2 SQIVND, per germline (reference sequence). V lost 9 bases, J lost 3 bases, and 14 bases lay in between. This CDR3 contains 13 residues. DNA of the CDR3: TGTGCCAGCCAGGACAGACGATACACTGAAGCTTTCTTT. This translates into CASQDRRYTEAFF.

The rearrangement links TRBV7-6 to TRBJ2-3; D might be TRBD2 (7 bases). Germline CDR1 SGHVS, CDR2 FNYEAQ. The CDR3 totals 16 residues. The V end lost 5 bases, the J end lost 6 bases, and 21 bases lay between the germline ends. Here the CDR3 reads CASSPGGGRGPDTQYF. As DNA, the CDR3 is TGTGCCAGCAGCCCTGGGGGGGGGCGGGGGCCGGATACGCAGTATTTT.

The chain uses TRBV7-3 and TRBJ2-3; D might be TRBD1 (6 bases). The CDR3 contains 14 residues. Germline-derived CDR1 and CDR2 are SGHTA and FQGTGA. Trimming stripped 6 bases from V and 2 bases from J, with 12 bases between. The CDR3, as DNA: TGTGCCAGCAGTCCAGGACAGCACACAGATACGCAGTATTTT. This gives the protein CASSPGQHTDTQYF.

This clone was seen a single time. The same CDR3 arises from other DNA sequences in this sample as well. The V gene is TRBV2, the J gene TRBJ1-3; D possibly corresponds to TRBD1 (5 bases). Between the trimmed V and J ends, which lost 2 bases and 1 base, there was a span of 9 bases. Germline V gives CDR1 SNHLY, CDR2 FYNNEI. This CDR3 region has 15 residues. CDR3 in DNA: TGTGCCAGCAGTGAACAGGGCCTTTCTGGAAACACCATATATTTT. It encodes CASSEQGLSGNTIYF.

V gene TRBV7-2 combines with J gene TRBJ1-2, with 8 positions matching TRBD1. The length of the CDR3 is 13 residues. From germline, CDR1 is SGHTA and CDR2 FQGNSA. After removal of 6 bases from V and 7 bases from J, the junction contained 7 bases not matched to a gene. The CDR3 loop is CASRRGQGTGYTF. The CDR3 region has the DNA TGTGCCAGCAGGCGAGGACAGGGTACTGGCTACACCTTC.

The chain is built from TRBV7-8 and TRBJ2-5; TRBD2 matches at 7 bases. The CDR3 contains 15 residues. J gave up 2 bases and V 3 bases, and 6 bases lay outside the gene matches. Germline V gene data show CDR1 as SGHVS and CDR2 as FQNEAQ. The CDR3 DNA follows: TGTGCCAGCAGCTTGAGGCGGGGGTTTCAAGAGACCCAGTACTTC. Translating it yields CASSLRRGFQETQYF.

This chain uses TRBV10-3 with TRBJ2-2, with D tentatively TRBD2 (6 bases). Germline V lookup: CDR1 ENHRY, CDR2 SYGVKD. Trimming cost V 10 bases and J 3 bases, with 15 bases left between them. CDR3 length: 14 amino acids. CDR3 region: CATRVRLDTGELFF. The CDR3 DNA sequence: TGTGCCACTCGGGTGCGACTAGACACCGGGGAGCTGTTTTTT.

This sequence joins TRBV11-3 and TRBJ1-1, with D possibly being TRBD1 (6 bases). CDR1 and CDR2 from the germline V gene are SGHNT and YENEEA. V was trimmed by 5 bases and J by 7 bases, leaving 14 bases between them. The CDR3 extends over 13 amino acids. CDR3 in amino acids: CASSPQGQGEAFF. CDR3 nucleotides: TGTGCCAGCAGCCCTCAGGGGCAAGGTGAAGCTTTCTTT.

The V and J genes are TRBV6-1 and TRBJ1-5; TRBD1 might be the D (5 bases). Germline V gives CDR1 MNHNS, CDR2 SASEGT. V was shortened by 3 bases and J by 6 bases, with 15 bases between the two germline ends. This CDR3 has 15 amino acids. The CDR3 is CASSDRQGGTQPQHF. As DNA, the CDR3 is TGTGCCAGCAGTGATCGTCAGGGAGGCACTCAGCCCCAGCATTTT.

The J gene is TRBJ2-7, the V gene TRBV5-8, with 9 bases matching TRBD2. Trimming cost V 0 bases and J 2 bases; bases outside gene matches: 3. Germline CDR1 SGHTS, CDR2 YDEGEE. This CDR3 region has 15 residues. CDR3 residues: CASSLGASGTYEQYF. The DNA for the CDR3 is TGTGCCAGCAGCTTGGGGGCTAGCGGGACCTACGAGCAGTACTTC.